Here is one T cell receptor beta chain with its context. Its target is not known. Only in-frame clones appear in the TCRdb table, and some are missing; sequencing was by immunoSEQ multiplex PCR. The sample shows about 88,000 clones, 85% to 90% of them seen only once. The record originates from a study of T cell responses to AZD1222 COVID-19 vaccine. Study-wide points: Donors were mostly white British, more females; clonal diversity possibly underestimated. Unmutated variant regions are reportedly the target of nearly half of TCRs that are spike-specific. None of the repertoires were sampled until the peak T cell response had passed.

The sequence came from an adult who received the AZD1222 COVID-19 vaccine. The specimen was peripheral blood, collected 28 days after the second AZD1222 dose.

In DNA form, the CDR3 reads TGTGCCAGCAGCCAAGATTTTGCTAATCTCGAGACCCAGTACTTC. Its protein is CASSQDFANLETQYF. V and J are TRBV3-1 (or the pseudogene TRBV3-2) and TRBJ2-5; D is undetermined. V lost 0 bases to trimming and J lost 5 bases, with 13 bases between them. From germline, CDR1 is LGHDT and CDR2 YNNKEL (reference sequence). This CDR3 is 15 amino acids long.